This TCR beta chain was profiled in a study of CD8+CD57+ T cells in acquired aplastic anemia. Study information: Sorting CD4+ and CD8+ cells gave DNA averaging 3.2 ug. Study-level findings and limits: Patients and controls were found to share approximately 31 CD8+ CDR3 sequences.

This CDR3 is built from 15 residues. Germline values: CDR1 MNHNS, CDR2 SASEGT. Trimming cost V 1 base and J 0 bases, with 9 bases left between them. CDR3 and TCR beta VDJ profiling relied on genomic DNA as the template. In TCRdb, the reads were re-called with MiXCR into one record per CDR3 protein. The sample contains 150,000 to 200,000 distinct CDR3 sequences, almost 50% of which appear only once. In the case of this clonotype: Antigen specificity is unknown. A much larger clone differs by one base, so this may be a read error.

CD8+CD57+ cell expansion had been shown by flow cytometry in patients chosen for sequencing. Each patient had severe acquired aplastic anemia. The receptor comes from a human donor with aplastic anemia. The J gene is TRBJ1-2, the V gene TRBV6-1; tentatively, D is TRBD1 (6 bases). The sequenced material came from sorted CD4+, CD8+, or CD8+CD57+ T cells (not recorded which) from PBMCs. The CDR3 loop reads CASSEGGGANYGYTF. The CDR3 nucleotides read TGTGCCAGCAGTGAAGGAGGGGGGGCTAACTATGGCTACACCTTC.